This TCR beta chain was sequenced in a study of blood T cell repertoires in COVID-19. Study summary: The study drew acute and convalescent COVID-19 samples from the United States, Italy and Spain. PBMCs, B-cell-depleted T cells, or T cells were the source of the cDNA or gDNA that made up the material.

Trimming removed 2 bases at V and 12 bases at J, with 14 bases between. CDR1 MDHEN and CDR2 SYDVKM come from the germline V gene. This CDR3 has 12 residues. Per the study methods: Reference gene primer amplification in the assay estimated nucleated cell counts. Sequenced by immunoSEQ multiplex PCR; TCRdb stores in-frame clones only, minus some. Clonal size and the V and J genes are those of that table, whereas D and trimming came from the DNA. The sample includes around 150,000 clones, roughly 84% seen only once; the top ten take around 1%. Sequenced sample: peripheral blood. This receptor was obtained from a man in his forties with acute or convalescent COVID-19. This chain connects TRBV28 to TRBJ2-7, with D perhaps matching TRBD1 (6 bases). CDR3 DNA sequence: TGTGCCAGCAGTTTAGACAGGCTAAGTTCGTACTTC. Translated, it gives CASSLDRLSSYF.